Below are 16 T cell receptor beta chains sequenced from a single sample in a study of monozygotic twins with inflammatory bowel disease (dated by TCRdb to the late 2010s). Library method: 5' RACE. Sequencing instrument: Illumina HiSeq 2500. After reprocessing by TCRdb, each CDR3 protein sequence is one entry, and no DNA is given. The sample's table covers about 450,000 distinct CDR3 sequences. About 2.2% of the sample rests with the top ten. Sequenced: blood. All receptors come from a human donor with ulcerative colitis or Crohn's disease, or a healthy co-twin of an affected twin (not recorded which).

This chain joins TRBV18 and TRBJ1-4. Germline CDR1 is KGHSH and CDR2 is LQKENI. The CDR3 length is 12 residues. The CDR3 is CASSPSEGKLFF. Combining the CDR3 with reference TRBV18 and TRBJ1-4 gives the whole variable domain NAGVMQNPRHLVRRRGQEARLRCSPMKGHSHVYWYRQLPEEGLKFMVYLQKENIIDESGMPKERFSAEFPKEGPSILRIQQVVRGDSAAYFCASSPSEGKLFFGSGTQLSVL.

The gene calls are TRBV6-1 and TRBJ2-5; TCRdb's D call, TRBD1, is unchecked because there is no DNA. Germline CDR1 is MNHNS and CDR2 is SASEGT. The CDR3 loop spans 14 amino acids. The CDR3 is CASSMGRNQETQYF.

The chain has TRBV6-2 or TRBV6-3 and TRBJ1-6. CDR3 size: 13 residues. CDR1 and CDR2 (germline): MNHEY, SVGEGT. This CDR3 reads CASSYSQPAGLHF.

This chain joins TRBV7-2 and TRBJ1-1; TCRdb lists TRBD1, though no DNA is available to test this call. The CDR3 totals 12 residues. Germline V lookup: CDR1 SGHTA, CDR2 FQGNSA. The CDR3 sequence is CASSLVGQEAFF.

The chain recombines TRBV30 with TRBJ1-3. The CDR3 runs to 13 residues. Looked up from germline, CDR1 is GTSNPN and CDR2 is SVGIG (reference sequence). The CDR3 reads CAWRHTSGNTIYF.

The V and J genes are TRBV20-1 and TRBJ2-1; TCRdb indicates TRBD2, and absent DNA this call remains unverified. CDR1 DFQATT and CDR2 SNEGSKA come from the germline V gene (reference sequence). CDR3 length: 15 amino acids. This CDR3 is CSAPSGSKSYNEQFF.

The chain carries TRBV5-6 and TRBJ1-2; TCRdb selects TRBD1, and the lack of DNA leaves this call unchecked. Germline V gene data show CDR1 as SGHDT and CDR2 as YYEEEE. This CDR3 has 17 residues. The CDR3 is CASSWTLMADEDYGYTF. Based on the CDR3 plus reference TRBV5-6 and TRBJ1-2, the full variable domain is DAGVTQSPTHLIKTRGQQVTLRCSPKSGHDTVSWYQQALGQGPQFIFQYYEEEERQRGNFPDRFSGHQFPNYSSELNVNALLLGDSALYLCASSWTLMADEDYGYTFGSGTRLTVV.

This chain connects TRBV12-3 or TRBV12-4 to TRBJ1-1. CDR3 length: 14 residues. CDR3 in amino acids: CASSSQRVVTEAFF.

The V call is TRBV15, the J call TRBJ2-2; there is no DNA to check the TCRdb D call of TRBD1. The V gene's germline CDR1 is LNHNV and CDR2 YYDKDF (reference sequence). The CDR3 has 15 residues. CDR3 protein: CATSREGQNTGELFF.

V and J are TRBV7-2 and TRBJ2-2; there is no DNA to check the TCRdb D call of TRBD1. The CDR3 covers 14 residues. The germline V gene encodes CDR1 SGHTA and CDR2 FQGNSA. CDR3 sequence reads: CASSSYRGNGELFF.

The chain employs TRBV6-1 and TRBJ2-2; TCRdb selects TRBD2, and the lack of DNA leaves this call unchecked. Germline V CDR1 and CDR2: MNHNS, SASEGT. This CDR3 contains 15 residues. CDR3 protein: CASPAGPRGTGELFF.

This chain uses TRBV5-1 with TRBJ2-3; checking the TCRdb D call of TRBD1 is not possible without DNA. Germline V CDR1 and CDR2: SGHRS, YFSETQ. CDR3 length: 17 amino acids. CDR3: CASSLITGPPSTDTQYF. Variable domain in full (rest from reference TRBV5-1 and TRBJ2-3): KAGVTQTPRYLIKTRGQQVTLSCSPISGHRSVSWYQQTPGQGLQFLFEYFSETQRNKGNFPGRFSGRQFSNSRSEMNVSTLELGDSALYLCASSLITGPPSTDTQYFGPGTRLTVL.

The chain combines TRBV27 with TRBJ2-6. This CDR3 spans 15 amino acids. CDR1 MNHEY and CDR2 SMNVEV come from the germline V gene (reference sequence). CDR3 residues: CASSWGVSGANVLTF.

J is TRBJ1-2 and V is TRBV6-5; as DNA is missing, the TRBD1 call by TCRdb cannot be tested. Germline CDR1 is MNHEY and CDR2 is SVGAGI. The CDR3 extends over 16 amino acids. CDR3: CASSYPRGQGAGGYTF.

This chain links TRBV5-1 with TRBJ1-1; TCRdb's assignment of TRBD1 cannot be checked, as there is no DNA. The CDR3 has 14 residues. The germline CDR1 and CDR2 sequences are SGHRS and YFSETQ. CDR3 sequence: CASGQDPSYTEAFF.

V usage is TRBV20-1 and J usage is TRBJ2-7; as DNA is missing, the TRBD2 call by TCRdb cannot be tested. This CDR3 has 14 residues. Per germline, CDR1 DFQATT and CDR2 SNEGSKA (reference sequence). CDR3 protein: CSARDEGRRYEQYF.